A selection of T cell receptor beta chains follows, all from one sample in a study of T cell repertoires in cytomegalovirus infection. These receptors lack a known antigen. One entry per CDR3 protein, called by TCRdb with MiXCR from the reads. The sample holds about 400,000 distinct CDR3 sequences, 34% seen once. Sequencing was performed on cultured PBMCs, taken from culture after CMV antigen stimulation. These receptors came from a human donor in good health (CMV status not recorded). Some clones in this sample may be carry-over from other donors' samples. Each CDR3 is given with its conserved first and last residue. A D gene is named only where the DNA matches it firmly. The listing skips clone size in some rows; elsewhere it reads once, few, many or a size class.

J gene,D gene,V gene,clone size,CDR3 DNA,CDR3 protein
TRBJ1-1,.,TRBV6-5,.,TGTGCCAGCAGCAGAGGGACGATGAACACTGAAGCTTTCTTT,CASSRGTMNTEAFF
TRBJ1-5,TRBD1,TRBV10-2,.,TGCGCCAGCAGTGAGGACAGGGGTCGGTCTCAGCCCCAGCATTTT,CASSEDRGRSQPQHF
TRBJ1-1,TRBD1,TRBV28,.,TGTGCCAGCAGTTCACCCGGGACAGGGCCCGCTGAAGCTTTCTTT,CASSSPGTGPAEAFF
TRBJ2-5,.,TRBV11-2,.,TGTGCCAGCAGCTTAGATAAGGAGACCCAGTACTTC,CASSLDKETQYF
TRBJ2-7,.,TRBV10-3,.,TGTGCCATCAGGGCAGGGTACGAGCAGTACTTC,CAIRAGYEQYF
TRBJ1-1,.,TRBV7-2,.,TGTGCCAGCAGCCCACCCCCTGAAGCTTTCTTT,CASSPPPEAFF
TRBJ1-1,.,TRBV7-2,.,TGTGCCAGCAGCCCTAGACAGCCTCGAAGTACTGAAGCTTTCTTT,CASSPRQPRSTEAFF
TRBJ2-5,TRBD1,TRBV7-6,.,TGTGCCAGCAGCGCCCGCCGGGACAGGGGGCGAGAGACCCAGTACTTC,CASSARRDRGRETQYF
TRBJ2-2,.,TRBV19,.,TGTGCCAGTAGTATCCGGGGCGGCGGGGAGCTGTTTTTT,CASSIRGGGELFF
TRBJ1-1,.,TRBV12-3/TRBV12-4,.,TGTGCCAGCAGTTTCGCGACGGCTAACACTGAAGCTTTCTTT,CASSFATANTEAFF
TRBJ2-5,TRBD2,TRBV24-1,.,TGTGCCACCAGTGATCACACTAGCGTCGGTGAGACCCAGTACTTC,CATSDHTSVGETQYF
TRBJ2-3,TRBD1,TRBV6-5,.,TGTGCCAGCAGTTACTCGGGACAGGGACGCGCAGATACGCAGTATTTT,CASSYSGQGRADTQYF
TRBJ2-2,.,TRBV6-2/TRBV6-3,.,TGTGCCAGCAGTTTAACGAACAAGGGGACCGGGGAGCTGTTTTTT,CASSLTNKGTGELFF
TRBJ1-5,TRBD1,TRBV19,.,TGTGCCAGTAGCTGGACAGGAGACCCTCTGGACAATCAGCCCCAGCATTTT,CASSWTGDPLDNQPQHF
TRBJ1-5,.,TRBV20-1,.,TGCAGTAGTAAGGAGCCCCAGCATTTT,CSSKEPQHF
TRBJ1-1,TRBD1,TRBV27,.,TGTGCCAGCAGTCCCCGTGTAGGGGGCGCAAGGGCTTTCTTT,CASSPRVGGARAFF
TRBJ2-7,.,TRBV6-1,.,TGTGCCAGCAGCCACCTATTCGGCATCCCCCCTCGGGGCACCTACGAGCAGTACTTC,CASSHLFGIPPRGTYEQYF
TRBJ1-1,.,TRBV7-2,few,TGTGCCAGCAGCTTATCGGCGATGAACACTGAAGCTTTCTTT,CASSLSAMNTEAFF
TRBJ2-1,TRBD2,TRBV6-1,.,TGTGCCAGCAGTGAATCTGGGGTGGGTAGCGGGAATTACAATGAGCAGTTCTTC,CASSESGVGSGNYNEQFF
TRBJ2-2,TRBD1,TRBV12-3/TRBV12-4,.,TGTGCCAGCAGTTTAGGGGGACAGAGCTCCGGGGAGCTGTTTTTT,CASSLGGQSSGELFF
TRBJ2-3,TRBD2,TRBV6-1,few,TGTGCCAGCAGCTGGCGCCTAGCGGGAATCACAGATACGCAGTATTTT,CASSWRLAGITDTQYF
TRBJ1-2,.,TRBV6-2/TRBV6-3,once,TGTGCCAGCAGCCGTCGGGACCTTGAGACCCCTGGCTACACCTTC,CASSRRDLETPGYTF
TRBJ2-7,TRBD1,TRBV19,few,TGTGCCAGTAGGGACAGGGGGGCCTACGAGCAGTACTTC,CASRDRGAYEQYF
TRBJ1-2,.,TRBV12-3/TRBV12-4,few,TGTGCCAGCAGTGTCGGGCCTCGAGCTAACTATGGCTACACCTTC,CASSVGPRANYGYTF
TRBJ2-7,TRBD2,TRBV28,.,TGTGCCAGCAGTTCGGGACTAGCGGGAGGTTACGAGCAGTACTTC,CASSSGLAGGYEQYF
TRBJ2-7,.,TRBV7-2,many,TGTGCCAGCAGCTTAGAGGTTACCTTCTACGAGCAGTACTTC,CASSLEVTFYEQYF
TRBJ2-1,.,TRBV7-9,many,TGTGCCAGCAGCTCAACCGTCGTACTCCCCAATGAGCAGTTCTTC,CASSSTVVLPNEQFF
TRBJ2-1,.,TRBV9,few,TGTGCCAGCAGCGTAGGGACTAACAATGAGCAGTTCTTC,CASSVGTNNEQFF
TRBJ1-5,.,TRBV5-6,.,TGTGCCAGCAGCGCCGGTGGAGTTAGCAATCAGCCCCAGCATTTT,CASSAGGVSNQPQHF
TRBJ1-1,.,TRBV7-2,many,TGTGCCAGCAGCTTAGACAGGGATGGCACTGAAGCTTTCTTT,CASSLDRDGTEAFF
TRBJ2-5,.,TRBV6-2/TRBV6-3,.,TGTGCCAGCAGTTCTCGTTGGCGCCAAGAGACCCAGTACTTC,CASSSRWRQETQYF
TRBJ1-3,.,TRBV28,few,TGTGCCAGCACTGGACAGCCTGGAAACACCATATATTTT,CASTGQPGNTIYF
TRBJ1-5,.,TRBV28,.,TGTGCCAGCAGCTATGACAGAAGCAATCAGCCCCAGCATTTT,CASSYDRSNQPQHF
TRBJ1-5,.,TRBV7-2,many,TGTGCCAGCAGCTTACAGGGTAATGGTCAGCCCCAGCATTTT,CASSLQGNGQPQHF
TRBJ1-1,.,TRBV6-2/TRBV6-3,.,TGTGCCAGCAGTTACGTGGGGGTCACTGAAGCTTTCTTT,CASSYVGVTEAFF
TRBJ2-3,TRBD1,TRBV7-2,.,TGTGCCAGCAGCTCGGATTCCGGGACAGGGGCAGATACGCAGTATTTT,CASSSDSGTGADTQYF